The present TCR beta chain was sequenced within a study of prognosis after radiotherapy for stage I lung cancer. This clonotype was seen ten or more times. Using two-round multiplex PCR, the authors amplified TCR beta CDR3 from genomic DNA. With primers specific to each TRBV and TRBJ gene, the first-round PCR was performed. A second round of PCR was carried out using universal primers. TCRdb fed the multiplex PCR reads into MiXCR, producing one record per CDR3 protein. The sample holds around 19,000 distinct CDR3 sequences, about three fifths seen once. Trimming left V 0 bases short and J 6 bases short, with 9 bases between. The germline CDR1 and CDR2 sequences are LNHNV and YYDKDF (reference sequence). CDR3 length equals 14 residues.

V gene TRBV15 combines with J gene TRBJ1-5; no reliable D call. The sequence came from a donor aged 50 or older with non-small cell lung cancer. The material was PBMCs, obtained before or after stereotactic body radiation therapy (not recorded which). This CDR3 reads CATSRDKSVQPQHF. The CDR3 nucleotides read TGTGCCACCAGCAGAGACAAGTCGGTTCAGCCCCAGCATTTT.